This TCR beta chain was sequenced in a study of kidney transplant recipient with SARS-CoV-2 infection (dated by TCRdb to the early 2020s). The time point label, as the study defines it: pre-pandemic baseline sample and day 111 after first positive SARS-CoV-2 test. Comments on this clonotype: This receptor's antigen is unknown. No clone much larger than this one lies a single base away; base qualities are absent.

Trimming accounts for 1 base at V and 0 bases at J, while the number of junction bases matched to no gene is 4. Its CDR3 holds 16 amino acids, cysteine through phenylalanine. Here the CDR3 DNA is all that survives: 48 bases in frame from base 1. CDR1 DFQATT and CDR2 SNEGSKA are derived from the germline V gene (reference sequence). The sequencer was an Illumina MiSeq. The peripheral T cell repertoire was profiled for human TCRbeta genes. On the study's bioinformatics: Beta-binomial modelling was used to test for differences in clonotype abundance while accounting for variability over time. Expanded clonotypes were checked against the ImmuneCODE reference database of SARS-CoV-2-associated TCRs and mapped to regions of the viral genome. Additional repertoire analyses were carried out for TRBV gene usage, CDR3 length, CDR3 amino acid overlap between time points, clonotype abundance distributions and Jaccard similarity. TCRdb reanalyzed the raw reads on its own, using fastp at Q25 for trimming and MiXCR for clone calling, and kept in-frame beta chains. One record per CDR3 amino acid sequence lists the most common genes and DNA. The V and J calls come from TCRdb's annotation, not from the publication. Across this sample there are under 250,000 distinct CDR3 sequences, with more than 25% seen only once. The top ten constitute roughly 7% of the sample.

This receptor chain uses TRBV20-1 and TRBJ2-7, and 12 junction bases match TRBD2. The TCR comes from a male patient between 25 and 39 years old who had COVID-19 and was a kidney transplant recipient. After a transplant, certain T cells may trace back to the graft donor. The starting material was a blood sample, obtained at baseline and between days 110 and 120 from a kidney transplant recipient. The encoded CDR3 is CSARGGTSGLSYEQYF. The DNA is as follows: TGCAGTGCTAGAGGAGGGACTAGCGGGCTCTCCTACGAGCAGTACTTC.